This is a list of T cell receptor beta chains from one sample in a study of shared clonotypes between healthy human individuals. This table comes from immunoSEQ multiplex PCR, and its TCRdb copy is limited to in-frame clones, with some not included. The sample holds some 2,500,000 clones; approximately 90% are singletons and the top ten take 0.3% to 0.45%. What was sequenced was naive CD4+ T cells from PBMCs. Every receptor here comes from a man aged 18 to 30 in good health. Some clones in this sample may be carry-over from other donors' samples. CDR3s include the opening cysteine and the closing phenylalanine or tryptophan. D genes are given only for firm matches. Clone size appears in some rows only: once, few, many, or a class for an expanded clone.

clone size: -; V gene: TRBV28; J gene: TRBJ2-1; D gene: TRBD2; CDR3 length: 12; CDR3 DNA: TGTGCCAGCAGTTCGGGAGGAGGTGAGCAGTTCTTC; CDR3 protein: CASSSGGGEQFF
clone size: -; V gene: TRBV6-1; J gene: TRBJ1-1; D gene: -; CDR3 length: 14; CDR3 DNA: TGTGCCAGCAGTGAAGGTTCGAGGGTCGGGAGGGCTTTCTTT; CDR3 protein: CASSEGSRVGRAFF
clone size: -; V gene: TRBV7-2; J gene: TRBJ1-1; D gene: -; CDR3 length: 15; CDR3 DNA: TGTGCCAGCAGCTTAGGGTCCCGGTCGGGCGCTGAAGCTTTCTTT; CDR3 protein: CASSLGSRSGAEAFF
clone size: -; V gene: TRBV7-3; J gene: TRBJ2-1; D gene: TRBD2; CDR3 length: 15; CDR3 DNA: TGTGCCAGCAGCTCGAGACTAGCGGGAGACAATGAGCAGTTCTTC; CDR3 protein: CASSSRLAGDNEQFF
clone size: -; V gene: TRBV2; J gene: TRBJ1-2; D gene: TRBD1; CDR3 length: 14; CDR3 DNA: TGTGCCAGCAGTGATGAAGGACAGGGAGATGGCTACACCTTC; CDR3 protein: CASSDEGQGDGYTF
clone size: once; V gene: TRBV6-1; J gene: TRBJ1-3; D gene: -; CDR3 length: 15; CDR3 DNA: TGTGCCAGCCTCCCTGCGGAGGTTGGGGGAAACACCATATATTTT; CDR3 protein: CASLPAEVGGNTIYF
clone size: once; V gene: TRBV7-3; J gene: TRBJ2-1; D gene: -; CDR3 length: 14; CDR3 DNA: TGTGCCAGCAGCTTATTGGAACCGACCCGTGAGCAGTTCTTC; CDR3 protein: CASSLLEPTREQFF
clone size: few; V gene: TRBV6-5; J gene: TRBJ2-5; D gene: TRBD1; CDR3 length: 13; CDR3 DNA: TGTGCCAGCAGTTACGACAGGGAAGAGACCCAGTACTTC; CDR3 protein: CASSYDREETQYF
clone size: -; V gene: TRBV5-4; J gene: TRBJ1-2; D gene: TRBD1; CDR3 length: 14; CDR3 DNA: TGTGCCAGCAGCGCCGACAGGGGGCGCGAAGGCTACACCTTC; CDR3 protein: CASSADRGREGYTF
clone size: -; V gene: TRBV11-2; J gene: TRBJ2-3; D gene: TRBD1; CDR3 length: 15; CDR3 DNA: TGTGCCAGCAGCCTAGACAGGGCAAGCACAGATACGCAGTATTTT; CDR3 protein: CASSLDRASTDTQYF
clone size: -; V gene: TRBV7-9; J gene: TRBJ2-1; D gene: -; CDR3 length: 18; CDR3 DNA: TGTGCCAGCAGCTTAGCGCGAGCTAGTCCTTCCTCCTACAATGAGCAGTTCTTC; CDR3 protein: CASSLARASPSSYNEQFF
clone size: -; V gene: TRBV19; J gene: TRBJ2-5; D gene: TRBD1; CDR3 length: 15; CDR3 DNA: TGTGCCAGTAGTCCCCCCGGGACAGGGGTAGAGACCCAGTACTTC; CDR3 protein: CASSPPGTGVETQYF
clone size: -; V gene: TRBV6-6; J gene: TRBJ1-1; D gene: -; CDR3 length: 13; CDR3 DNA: TGTGCCAGCAGAGCGACAGGGAACACTGAAGCTTTCTTT; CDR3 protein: CASRATGNTEAFF
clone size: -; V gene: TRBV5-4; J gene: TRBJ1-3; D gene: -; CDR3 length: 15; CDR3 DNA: TGTGCCAGCAGCTACGGTGGAATCTCTGGAAACACCATATATTTT; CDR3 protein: CASSYGGISGNTIYF
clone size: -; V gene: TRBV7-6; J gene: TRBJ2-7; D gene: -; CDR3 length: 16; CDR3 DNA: TGTGCCAGCAGCTTAGATTTGCGGGCCAGCTCCTACGAGCAGTACTTC; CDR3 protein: CASSLDLRASSYEQYF
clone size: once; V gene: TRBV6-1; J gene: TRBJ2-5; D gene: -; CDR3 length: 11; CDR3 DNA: TGTGCCAGCAGTGCCGAAGAGACCCAGTACTTC; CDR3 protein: CASSAEETQYF
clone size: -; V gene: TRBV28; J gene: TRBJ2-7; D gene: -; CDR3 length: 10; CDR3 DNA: TGTGCCAGCAGTATGTACGAGCAGTACTTC; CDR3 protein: CASSMYEQYF
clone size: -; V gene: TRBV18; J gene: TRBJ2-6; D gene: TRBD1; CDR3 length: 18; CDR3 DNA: TGTGCCAGCTCACCACCGGGACAGGTTCAATCTGGGGCCAACGTCCTGACTTTC; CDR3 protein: CASSPPGQVQSGANVLTF
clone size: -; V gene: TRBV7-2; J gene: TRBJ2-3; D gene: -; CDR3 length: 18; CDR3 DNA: TGTGCCAGCAGCCCCCGGTTTTCTGCGGACCCCAGGAAAGATACGCAGTATTTT; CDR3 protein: CASSPRFSADPRKDTQYF
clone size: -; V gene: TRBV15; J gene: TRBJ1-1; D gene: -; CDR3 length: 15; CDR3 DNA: TGTGCCACCAGCAGAGTGGATTGGGGCCCCACTGAAGCTTTCTTT; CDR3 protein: CATSRVDWGPTEAFF
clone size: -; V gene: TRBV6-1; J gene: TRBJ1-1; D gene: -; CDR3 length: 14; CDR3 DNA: TGTGCCAGCAGTGAAGCGGGGCTCGGGGGTGAAGCTTTCTTT; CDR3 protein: CASSEAGLGGEAFF
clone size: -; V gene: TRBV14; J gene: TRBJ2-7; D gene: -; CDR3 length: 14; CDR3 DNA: TGTGCCAGCAGCCCGCTTGGGACTGAGTACGAGCAGTACTTC; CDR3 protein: CASSPLGTEYEQYF
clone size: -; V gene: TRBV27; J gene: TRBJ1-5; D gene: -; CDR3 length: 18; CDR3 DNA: TGTGCCAGCAGCTTCCGGGCCGGTCCCAACCCGGTCAATCAGCCCCAGCATTTT; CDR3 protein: CASSFRAGPNPVNQPQHF
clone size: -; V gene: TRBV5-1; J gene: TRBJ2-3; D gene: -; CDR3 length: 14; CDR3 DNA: TGCGCCAGCAGCTTAGGGGCCTTAGCTGATACGCAGTATTTT; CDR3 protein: CASSLGALADTQYF
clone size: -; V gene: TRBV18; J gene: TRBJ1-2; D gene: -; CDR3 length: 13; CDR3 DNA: TGTGCCAGCTCACCAAACAGCGACTATGGCTACACCTTC; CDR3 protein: CASSPNSDYGYTF
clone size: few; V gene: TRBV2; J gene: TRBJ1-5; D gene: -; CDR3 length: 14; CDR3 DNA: TGTGCCAGCAGCGGGGGCAGAGGCAATCAGCCCCAGCATTTT; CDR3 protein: CASSGGRGNQPQHF
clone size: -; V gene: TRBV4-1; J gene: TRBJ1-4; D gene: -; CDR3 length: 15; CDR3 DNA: TGCGCCAGCAGCCTAACGGGACTGTCTAATGAAAAACTGTTTTTT; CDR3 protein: CASSLTGLSNEKLFF
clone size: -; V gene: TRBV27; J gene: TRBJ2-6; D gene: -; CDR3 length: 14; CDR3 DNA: TGTGCCAGCAGGGGGGAAACTGGGGCCAACGTCCTGACTTTC; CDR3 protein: CASRGETGANVLTF
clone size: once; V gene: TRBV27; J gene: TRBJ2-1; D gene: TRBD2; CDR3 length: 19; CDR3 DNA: TGTGCCAGCAGTTTACACACTAGCGGGAGGGCTCGGGTGGCAAATGAGCAGTTCTTC; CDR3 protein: CASSLHTSGRARVANEQFF
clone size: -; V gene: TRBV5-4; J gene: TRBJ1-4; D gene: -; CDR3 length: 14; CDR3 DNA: TGTGCCAGCAGCTTGGGGCCCCTCGAGGAAAAACTGTTTTTT; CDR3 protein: CASSLGPLEEKLFF
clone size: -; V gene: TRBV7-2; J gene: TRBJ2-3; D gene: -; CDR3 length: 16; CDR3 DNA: TGTGCCAGCAGCTTATCCCGCGGGGTCGCGTCAGATACGCAGTATTTT; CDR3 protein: CASSLSRGVASDTQYF
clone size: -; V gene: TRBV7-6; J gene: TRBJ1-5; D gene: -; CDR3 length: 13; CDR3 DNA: TGTGCCAGCAGCTTTGTCAGGGATCAGCCCCAGCATTTT; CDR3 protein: CASSFVRDQPQHF
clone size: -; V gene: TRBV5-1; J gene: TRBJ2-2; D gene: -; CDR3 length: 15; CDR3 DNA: TGCGCCAGCAGCTTGGATTCAGGGCGGTCCGGGGAGCTGTTTTTT; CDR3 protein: CASSLDSGRSGELFF
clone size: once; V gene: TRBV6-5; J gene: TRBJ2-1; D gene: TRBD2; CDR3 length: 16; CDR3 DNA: TGTGCCAGCAGTTACTCCCGAGCGGCGCCGGGGGGAGAGCAGTTCTTC; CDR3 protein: CASSYSRAAPGGEQFF
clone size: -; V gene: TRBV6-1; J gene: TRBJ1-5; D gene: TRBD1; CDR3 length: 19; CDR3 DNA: TGTGCCAGCAATGAAGCCCGGGGGGACAGAGTTGATAGCAATCAGCCCCAGCATTTT; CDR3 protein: CASNEARGDRVDSNQPQHF
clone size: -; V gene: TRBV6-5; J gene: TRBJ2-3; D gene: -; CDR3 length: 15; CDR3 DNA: TGTGCCAGCAGCCCTACCTGGGGGAGCACAGATACGCAGTATTTT; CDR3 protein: CASSPTWGSTDTQYF
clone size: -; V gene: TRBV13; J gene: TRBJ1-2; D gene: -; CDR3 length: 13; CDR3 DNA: TGTGCCAGCAGAGATAGACACCGCTATGGCTACACCTTC; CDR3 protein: CASRDRHRYGYTF
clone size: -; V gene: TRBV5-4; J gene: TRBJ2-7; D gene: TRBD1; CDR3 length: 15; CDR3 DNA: TGTGCCAGCAGCTCCACCGGGACAGGGGATCACGAGCAGTACTTC; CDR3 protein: CASSSTGTGDHEQYF
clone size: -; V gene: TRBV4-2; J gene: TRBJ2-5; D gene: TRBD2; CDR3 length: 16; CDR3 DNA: TGTGCCAGCAGCCAAGGCGTTGGAGCGGGAGGGGAGACCCAGTACTTC; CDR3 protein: CASSQGVGAGGETQYF
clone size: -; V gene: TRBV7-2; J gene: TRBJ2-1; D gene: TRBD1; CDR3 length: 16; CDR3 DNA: TGTGCCAGCAGCTTAGGTACAGGGGGCTTGGACAATGAGCAGTTCTTC; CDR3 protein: CASSLGTGGLDNEQFF
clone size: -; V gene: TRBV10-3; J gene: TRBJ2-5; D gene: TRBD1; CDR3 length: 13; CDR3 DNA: TGTGCCATCAGGCTGGGACAGAAAGAGACCCAGTACTTC; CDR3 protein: CAIRLGQKETQYF
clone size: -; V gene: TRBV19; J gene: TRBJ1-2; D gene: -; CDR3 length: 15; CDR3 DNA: TGTGCCAGCCAAGATAAGGGATCAGCTAACTATGGCTACACCTTC; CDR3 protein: CASQDKGSANYGYTF
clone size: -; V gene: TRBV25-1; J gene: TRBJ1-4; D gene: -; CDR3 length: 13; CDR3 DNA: TGTGCCAGCAGTCCTGGGGTCGGAGAAAAACTGTTTTTT; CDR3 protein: CASSPGVGEKLFF
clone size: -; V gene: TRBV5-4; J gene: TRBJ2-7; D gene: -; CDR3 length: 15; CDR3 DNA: TGTGCCAGCAGCTTGGACGCGGGGCTCTCCTACGAGCAGTACTTC; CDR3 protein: CASSLDAGLSYEQYF
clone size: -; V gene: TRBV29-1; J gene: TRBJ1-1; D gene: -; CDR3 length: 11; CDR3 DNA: TGCAGCGTTGACAGGAACACTGAAGCTTTCTTT; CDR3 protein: CSVDRNTEAFF
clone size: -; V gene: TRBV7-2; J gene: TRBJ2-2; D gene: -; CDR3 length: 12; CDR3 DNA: TGTGCCAGCAGTCGATACACCGGGGAGCTGTTTTTT; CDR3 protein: CASSRYTGELFF
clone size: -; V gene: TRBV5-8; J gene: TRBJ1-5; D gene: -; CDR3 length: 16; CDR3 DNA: TGTGCCAGCAGCTTGGGTTTCGGGGTGAGCAATCAGCCCCAGCATTTT; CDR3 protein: CASSLGFGVSNQPQHF
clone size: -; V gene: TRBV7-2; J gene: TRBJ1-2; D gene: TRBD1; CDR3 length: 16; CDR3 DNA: TGTGCCAGCAGCTTAACCGGGACAGGGGCTCCCTATGGCTACACCTTC; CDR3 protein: CASSLTGTGAPYGYTF